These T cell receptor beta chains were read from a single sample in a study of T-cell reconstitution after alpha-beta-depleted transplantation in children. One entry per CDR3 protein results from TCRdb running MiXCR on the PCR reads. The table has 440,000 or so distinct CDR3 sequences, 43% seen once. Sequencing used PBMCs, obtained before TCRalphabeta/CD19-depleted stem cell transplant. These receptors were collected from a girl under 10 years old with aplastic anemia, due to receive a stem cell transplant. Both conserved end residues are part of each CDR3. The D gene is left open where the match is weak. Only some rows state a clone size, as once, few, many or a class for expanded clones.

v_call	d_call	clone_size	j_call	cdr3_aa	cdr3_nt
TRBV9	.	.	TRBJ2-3	CASSVEADRWTDTQYF	TGTGCCAGCAGCGTAGAGGCCGATCGCTGGACAGATACGCAGTATTTT
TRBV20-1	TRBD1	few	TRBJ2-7	CSARTGTGGMEQYF	TGCAGTGCTAGAACCGGGACAGGGGGTATGGAGCAGTACTTC
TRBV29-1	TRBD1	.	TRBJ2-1	CSVDYGQGAYNEQFF	TGCAGCGTTGACTACGGACAGGGGGCGTACAATGAGCAGTTCTTC
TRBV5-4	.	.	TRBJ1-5	CASSLNRNQPQHF	TGTGCCAGCAGCTTGAACAGGAATCAGCCCCAGCATTTT
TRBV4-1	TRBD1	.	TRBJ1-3	CASSSRGPGGNTIYF	TGCGCCAGCAGCTCCAGGGGGCCCGGTGGAAACACCATATATTTT
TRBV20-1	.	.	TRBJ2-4	CSAYLATQYF	TGCAGTGCCTACCTAGCAACCCAGTACTTC
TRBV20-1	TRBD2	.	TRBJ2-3	CSARGLAESSTDTQYF	TGCAGTGCTAGAGGACTAGCGGAATCTAGCACAGATACGCAGTATTTT
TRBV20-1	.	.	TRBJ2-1	CSARDLGRVGQFF	TGCAGTGCTAGAGATCTCGGAAGGGTAGGGCAGTTCTTC
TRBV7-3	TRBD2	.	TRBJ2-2	CASSFRTSGGTGELFF	TGTGCCAGCAGTTTTAGGACTAGCGGGGGAACCGGGGAGCTGTTTTTT
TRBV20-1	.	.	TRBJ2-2	CSAHVGSTGELFF	TGCAGTGCCCACGTCGGGAGCACCGGGGAGCTGTTTTTT
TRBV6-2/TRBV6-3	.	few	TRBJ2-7	CASSPDGSSYEQYF	TGTGCCAGCAGCCCCGACGGGAGCTCCTACGAGCAGTACTTC
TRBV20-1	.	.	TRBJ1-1	CSAMKRSSTAPTEAFF	TGCAGCGCTATGAAACGGTCGTCTACAGCCCCCACTGAAGCTTTCTTT
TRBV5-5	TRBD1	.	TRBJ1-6	CASSLAQGGTPLHF	TGTGCCAGCAGCTTGGCGCAGGGGGGGACACCCCTCCACTTT
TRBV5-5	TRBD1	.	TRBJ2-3	CASSFPWDSYSTDTQYF	TGTGCCAGCAGCTTTCCATGGGACAGCTATAGCACAGATACGCAGTATTTT
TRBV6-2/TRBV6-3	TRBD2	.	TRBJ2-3	CASRRSGRAVQTDTQYF	TGTGCCAGCCGGAGAAGCGGGAGGGCCGTTCAGACAGATACGCAGTATTTT
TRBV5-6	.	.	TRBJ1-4	CASSLGQFNEKLFF	TGTGCCAGCAGCTTGGGGCAGTTTAATGAAAAACTGTTTTTT
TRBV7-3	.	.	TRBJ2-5	CASSLNPQETQYF	TGTGCCAGCAGCTTGAACCCCCAAGAGACCCAGTACTTC
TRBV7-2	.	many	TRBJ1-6	CASSLDRRAKRSPLHF	TGTGCCAGCAGCTTAGACCGACGGGCCAAGAGATCACCCCTCCACTTT
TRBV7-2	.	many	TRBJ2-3	CASTLQSAGGADTQYF	TGTGCCAGCACCCTCCAATCTGCCGGGGGCGCAGATACGCAGTATTTT
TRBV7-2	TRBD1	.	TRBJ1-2	CASSLALGQRYGYTF	TGTGCCAGCAGCTTAGCGCTGGGACAGAGGTATGGCTACACCTTC
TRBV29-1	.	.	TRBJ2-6	CSARLSGANVLTF	TGCAGCGCCCGTCTCTCTGGGGCCAACGTCCTGACTTTC
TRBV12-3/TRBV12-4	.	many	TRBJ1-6	CASSPSFPFSPLHF	TGTGCCAGCAGTCCATCATTCCCCTTTTCACCCCTCCACTTT
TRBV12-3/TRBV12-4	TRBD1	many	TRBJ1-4	CASRRGQGGEKLFF	TGTGCCAGCAGACGGGGACAGGGGGGTGAAAAACTGTTTTTT
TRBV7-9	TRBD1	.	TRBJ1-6	CASSGGTGYNSPLHF	TGTGCCAGCAGCGGAGGGACAGGGTATAATTCACCCCTCCACTTT
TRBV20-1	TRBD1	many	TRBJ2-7	CSAFHPLGTVHEQYF	TGCAGTGCTTTCCATCCTCTGGGGACAGTCCACGAGCAGTACTTC
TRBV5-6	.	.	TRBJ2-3	CASSLRIGPHRNTQYF	TGTGCCAGCAGCTTGCGCATTGGCCCCCATCGGAATACGCAGTATTTT
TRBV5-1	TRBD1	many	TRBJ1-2	CASSLGGQWTNYGYTF	TGCGCCAGCAGCTTGGGGGGACAGTGGACTAACTATGGCTACACCTTC
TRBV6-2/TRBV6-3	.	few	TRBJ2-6	CASSYSMSGANVLTF	TGTGCCAGCAGTTACTCGATGTCCGGGGCCAACGTCCTGACTTTC
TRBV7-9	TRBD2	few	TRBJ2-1	CASSFDGRLAGYNEQFF	TGTGCCAGCAGCTTCGATGGGCGGCTAGCGGGATACAATGAGCAGTTCTTC
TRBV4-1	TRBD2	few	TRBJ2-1	CASSQVAGGAYNEQFF	TGCGCCAGCAGCCAAGTAGCGGGAGGGGCCTACAATGAGCAGTTCTTC
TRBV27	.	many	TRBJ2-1	CASSLQDEQFF	TGTGCCAGCAGTTTGCAGGATGAGCAGTTCTTC
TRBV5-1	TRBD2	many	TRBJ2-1	CASSSGPLAGSYNEQFF	TGCGCCAGCAGCTCCGGACCACTAGCGGGGTCCTACAATGAGCAGTTCTTC
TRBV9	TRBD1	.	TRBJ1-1	CASSVNPEIKTGGEVEAFF	TGTGCCAGCAGCGTGAACCCAGAAATAAAAACAGGGGGCGAGGTTGAAGCTTTCTTT
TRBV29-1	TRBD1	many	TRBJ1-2	CSVGERDSAYGYTF	TGCAGCGTGGGGGAACGGGACAGTGCCTATGGCTACACCTTC
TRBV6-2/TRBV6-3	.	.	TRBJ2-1	CASWEISGYNEQFF	TGTGCCAGCTGGGAGATAAGCGGTTACAATGAGCAGTTCTTC
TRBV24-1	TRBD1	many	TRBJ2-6	CATDRGKGGANVLTF	TGTGCCACGGACAGGGGGAAAGGTGGGGCCAACGTCCTGACTTTC
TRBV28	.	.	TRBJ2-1	CASSLSSAGRTNEQFF	TGTGCCAGCAGTTTATCATCGGCAGGGAGGACCAATGAGCAGTTCTTC
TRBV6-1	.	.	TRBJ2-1	CASSPSGALSYNEQFF	TGTGCCAGCAGCCCTTCCGGGGCGCTTTCCTACAATGAGCAGTTCTTC
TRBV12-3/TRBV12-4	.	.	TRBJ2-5	CASTPSPQETQYF	TGTGCCAGCACCCCTAGCCCCCAAGAGACCCAGTACTTC
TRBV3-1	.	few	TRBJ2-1	CASSQERLANNEQFF	TGTGCCAGCAGCCAGGAGAGGCTAGCGAACAATGAGCAGTTCTTC
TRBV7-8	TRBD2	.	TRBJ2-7	CASSLTGLALGGEQYF	TGTGCCAGCAGCCTGACGGGACTAGCCCTGGGGGGGGAGCAGTACTTC
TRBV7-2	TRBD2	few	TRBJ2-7	CATAGTRSYEQYF	TGTGCCACCGCCGGGACTAGGTCCTACGAGCAGTACTTC
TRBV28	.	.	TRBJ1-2	CASRETVSNYGYTF	TGTGCCAGCAGGGAGACAGTATCTAACTATGGCTACACCTTC
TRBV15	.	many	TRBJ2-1	CATSRVAGGYNEQFF	TGTGCCACCAGCAGAGTGGCAGGGGGGTACAATGAGCAGTTCTTC